Listed below are T cell receptor beta chains from one sample, sequenced in a study of cytomegalovirus exposure and HLA in healthy donors. The method was immunoSEQ multiplex PCR; TCRdb's version includes in-frame clones alone and lacks a portion of them. The table lists over 110,000 clones, approximately 80% of them singletons. Sequenced sample: PBMCs. These receptors originate from a woman between 40 and 55 years old in good health and CMV-seropositive. Each CDR3 is given with its conserved first and last residue. The D gene is left open where the match is weak. Part of the rows lack a size; the others show once, few, many or a class for expanded clones.

V	D	J	size	length	DNA	CDR3
TRBV29-1	TRBD1	TRBJ2-2	few	15	TGCAGCGTGAAACCGGGACAGGGCGAGGCCGGGGAGCTGTTTTTT	CSVKPGQGEAGELFF
TRBV29-1	TRBD2	TRBJ2-1	.	18	TGCAGCGTTGAAGGGCGAGGGACTAAGATTGCCGATAACAATGAGCAGTTCTTC	CSVEGRGTKIADNNEQFF
TRBV15	.	TRBJ2-7	.	12	TGTGCCACCCGGGGGTCAAACTACGAGCAGTACTTC	CATRGSNYEQYF
TRBV7-8	TRBD2	TRBJ2-5	once	14	TGTGCCAGCAGCCACACTAGCGGACAAGAGACCCAGTACTTC	CASSHTSGQETQYF
TRBV7-6	TRBD2	TRBJ2-1	.	15	TGTGCCAGCAGCTTAAGACTAGCGGGAGCAGATGAGCAGTTCTTC	CASSLRLAGADEQFF
TRBV27	.	TRBJ2-2	.	17	TGTGCCAGCAGTTCCCGGCCGGGGTCATTGGCGACCGGGGAGCTGTTTTTT	CASSSRPGSLATGELFF
TRBV2	TRBD1	TRBJ2-7	few	15	TGTGCCAGCAGTCGCCTGACAGGGGACAAGTACGAGCAGTACTTC	CASSRLTGDKYEQYF
TRBV5-1	.	TRBJ2-7	.	12	TGCGCCAGCAGAGACAGCTCCTACGAGCAGTACTTC	CASRDSSYEQYF
TRBV9	.	TRBJ2-3	.	13	TGTGCCAGCAGCTCACCCTCGAGGGATACGCAGTATTTT	CASSSPSRDTQYF
TRBV6-5	TRBD1	TRBJ1-1	.	13	TGTGCCAGCAGCAAGGGGGCTTGGACTGAAGCTTTCTTT	CASSKGAWTEAFF
TRBV2	TRBD2	TRBJ2-5	few	15	TGTGCCAGCAGCGTCGGACTAGCGGGAGGGAGGGCCCAGTACTTC	CASSVGLAGGRAQYF
TRBV19	TRBD1	TRBJ1-1	.	16	TGTGCCAGTAGTACGCCCACACGGACAGGGCGGGGTGAAGCTTTCTTT	CASSTPTRTGRGEAFF
TRBV2	.	TRBJ2-7	.	15	TGTGCCAGCAGTGAAGCGCGTGGGCCTCTGAACGAGCAGTACTTC	CASSEARGPLNEQYF
TRBV27	.	TRBJ1-1	.	11	TGTGCCAGCCTTCGAGGTACTGAAGCTTTCTTT	CASLRGTEAFF
TRBV6-1	.	TRBJ1-1	few	11	TGTGCCAGCAGTTACGAGCTTGAAGCTTTCTTT	CASSYELEAFF
TRBV21-1	.	TRBJ2-7	.	13	TGTGCCTGCACGGGTACTCACCTCGGCGAGCAGTACTTC	CACTGTHLGEQYF
TRBV5-4	.	TRBJ1-2	.	13	TGTGCCAGCAGCTCCCCCGACAGTCCCAAGCAAACCTTC	CASSSPDSPKQTF
TRBV7-7	.	TRBJ2-2	.	13	TGTGCTAGCAGCCAACAAATCACCGGGGAGCTGTTTTTT	CASSQQITGELFF
TRBV5-1	.	TRBJ2-5	few	11	TGCGCCAGCGCGTCGCAAGAGACCCAGTACTTC	CASASQETQYF
TRBV2	.	TRBJ1-2	few	17	TGTGCCAGCAGTGAAGGACGATTTGGCGGAGCTAACTATGGCTACACCTTC	CASSEGRFGGANYGYTF
TRBV7-6	.	TRBJ2-5	few	15	TGTGCCAGCAGCCCAGGGGCTTTAGCGGGAGAGACCCAGTACTTC	CASSPGALAGETQYF
TRBV5-1	TRBD1	TRBJ1-2	once	15	TGCGCCAGCAGCTTGAACCCGACAGGGTCCTATGGCTACACCTTC	CASSLNPTGSYGYTF
TRBV14	.	TRBJ2-7	once	14	TGTGCCAGCAGCCTCTGGAAGCGGCCCTACGAGCAGTACTTC	CASSLWKRPYEQYF
TRBV7-9	.	TRBJ2-6	.	15	TGTGCCAGCAGCACCCCAGGGTTCGGGGCCAACGTCCTGACTTTC	CASSTPGFGANVLTF
TRBV7-9	.	TRBJ2-7	few	12	TGTGCCAGCAGCTTACCGTTCGGCGAGCAGTACTTC	CASSLPFGEQYF
TRBV6-4	.	TRBJ1-6	few	14	TGTGCCAGCAGAGACACTTCTTATAATTCACCCCTCCACTTT	CASRDTSYNSPLHF
TRBV7-8	.	TRBJ2-1	once	14	TGTGCCAGCAGCTTAGGAGGGCAGAGCAATGAGCAGTTCTTC	CASSLGGQSNEQFF
TRBV28	TRBD1	TRBJ2-2	.	16	TGTGCCAGCAGTCCCGCCGGACAGGGGGGGACCGGGGAGCTGTTTTTT	CASSPAGQGGTGELFF
TRBV7-6	TRBD2	TRBJ2-1	.	16	TGTGCCAGCAGTGGAGCACTAGCGGGAGGGCCAAATGAGCAGTTCTTC	CASSGALAGGPNEQFF
TRBV28	TRBD1	TRBJ1-2	.	13	TGTGCCACGGTGGGGACAGCTAACTATGGCTACACCTTC	CATVGTANYGYTF
TRBV18	TRBD1	TRBJ1-2	.	14	TGTGCCAGCTCACCAGTGGACAGGGTCTATGGCTACACCTTC	CASSPVDRVYGYTF
TRBV29-1	.	TRBJ2-6	.	17	TGCAGCGTTCCCCTGGGGGGTTCCTCTTACGGGGCCAACGTCCTGACTTTC	CSVPLGGSSYGANVLTF
TRBV15	.	TRBJ1-1	once	15	TGTGCCACCAGCCTTGGAGAAGGATGGAACACTGAAGCTTTCTTT	CATSLGEGWNTEAFF
TRBV29-1	TRBD1	TRBJ2-2	.	16	TGCAGCGTTGTGGCGACCGGGACAGGGTCAACCGGGGAGCTGTTTTTT	CSVVATGTGSTGELFF
TRBV12-5	TRBD2	TRBJ2-2	.	16	TGTGCTAGTGGTTTGTCTAGCGGGGGGAACACCGGGGAGCTGTTTTTT	CASGLSSGGNTGELFF
TRBV18	TRBD2	TRBJ2-7	.	15	TGTGCCAGCTCACGGACTAGCGGGAGCACCTACGAGCAGTACTTC	CASSRTSGSTYEQYF
TRBV4-1	.	TRBJ2-1	.	14	TGCGCCAGCAGCCTAGCTCTTCTCTACAATGAGCAGTTCTTC	CASSLALLYNEQFF
TRBV2	.	TRBJ2-7	.	16	TGTGCCAGCAGTGGCTTGACAGCCTATGTGACCTACGAGCAGTACTTC	CASSGLTAYVTYEQYF
TRBV18	TRBD1	TRBJ2-7	once	15	TGTGCCAGCTCAGGTTCGCAGGGGGAAGGTTCCGAGCAGTACTTC	CASSGSQGEGSEQYF
TRBV5-1	.	TRBJ1-6	.	14	TGCGCCAGCAGCCCCCGGCGGGGGGATTCACCCCTCCACTTT	CASSPRRGDSPLHF
TRBV14	.	TRBJ2-3	.	16	TGTGCCAGCAGCCAATGGAGCCCGCGAGGGAAAGATACGCAGTATTTT	CASSQWSPRGKDTQYF
TRBV2	.	TRBJ2-7	.	17	TGTGCCAGCAGTATAATTAGCGGCCGCGGGATCTCCTACGAGCAGTACTTC	CASSIISGRGISYEQYF
TRBV2	TRBD1	TRBJ1-2	.	13	TGTGCCAGCAGGACTGACAGGGTCGGTGGCTACACCTTC	CASRTDRVGGYTF
TRBV4-1	.	TRBJ2-7	.	17	TGCGCCAGCAGCCCACAGGCGGGGTCTACCCTACCCTACGAGCAGTACTTC	CASSPQAGSTLPYEQYF
TRBV29-1	TRBD1	TRBJ2-7	once	11	TGCAGCGTGACAGGGGGCGCCGAGCAGTACTTC	CSVTGGAEQYF
TRBV11-2	TRBD2	TRBJ2-1	.	15	TGTGCCAGCAAAGAACTAGCGGGACTTAACAATGAGCAGTTCTTC	CASKELAGLNNEQFF
TRBV7-9	TRBD1	TRBJ1-2	once	13	TGTGCCAGCAGCTTTGACGACAGGGATGGCTACACCTTC	CASSFDDRDGYTF
TRBV2	TRBD1	TRBJ2-2	.	15	TGTGCCAGCAGTTCCGGGACAGGGAACACCGGGGAGCTGTTTTTT	CASSSGTGNTGELFF
TRBV7-9	TRBD1	TRBJ1-1	.	16	TGTGCCAGCAGCTTAGTAGATCTCCTGGCAGGGGGAGAAGCTTTCTTT	CASSLVDLLAGGEAFF
TRBV21-1	.	TRBJ1-2	.	17	TGTGCCAGCAGCAAGGGGAGGGGAGGAGGTTTAATCTATGGCTACACCTTC	CASSKGRGGGLIYGYTF
TRBV11-2	TRBD2	TRBJ2-3	.	15	TGTGCCAGCAGCTCGGGCGGGAGATTGGGGGATACGCAGTATTTT	CASSSGGRLGDTQYF